The 25 T cell receptor beta chains presented below share a single source sample, sequenced in a study of T cell responses to AZD1222 COVID-19 vaccine. Data came from immunoSEQ multiplex PCR; TCRdb stores just in-frame clones and leaves some out. The table records fewer than 110,000 clones, roughly 91% of them present only once. The sequencing here drew on peripheral blood, taken on day 0 of AZD1222 vaccination. The receptor source for this set is an adult in good health.

On this clone itself: One junction end does not reproduce the germline sequence, and a read error may be involved. The V gene is TRBV5-4, the J gene TRBJ1-4; no definite D call. Per the germline V gene, CDR1 is SGHNT and CDR2 is YYREEE (reference sequence). The CDR3 loop spans 14 amino acids. The CDR3: CASSQGIGNGKLFF. DNA for the CDR3: TGTGCCAGCAGCCAAGGTATCGGTAATGGAAAACTGTTTTTT.

The chain links TRBV6-1 to TRBJ1-5; no reliable D call. The CDR3 sequence is 14 residues long. Trimming pared 2 bases from V and 0 bases from J, leaving 5 bases between. CDR1 and CDR2 (germline): MNHNS, SASEGT. The CDR3 spells CASSEQYSNQPQHF. CDR3 sequence (DNA): TGTGCCAGCAGTGAACAGTATAGCAATCAGCCCCAGCATTTT.

The chain is built from TRBV4-3 and TRBJ1-2; D is perhaps TRBD1 (5 bases). Germline assignment: CDR1 LGHNA and CDR2 YSLEER. The ends were cut back, 4 bases at V and 4 bases at J, with 16 bases in the middle. The CDR3 has 15 residues. CDR3 amino acids: CASSRSWGSLYGYTF. The DNA of the CDR3 is TGCGCCAGCAGCCGATCATGGGGGAGCCTCTATGGCTACACCTTC.

This clone was seen once. The CDR3 DNA follows: TGTGCCAGCAGCCAGACCGGGATGAACACCGGGGAGCTGTTTTTT. The encoded protein is CASSQTGMNTGELFF. The chain combines TRBV16 with TRBJ2-2; the D gene is possibly TRBD2 (5 bases). CDR3 length: 15 residues. CDR1 and CDR2 (germline): KGHSY, FQNENV. V was pared by 3 bases and J by 1 base, with 9 bases between.

The V gene is TRBV24-1, the J gene TRBJ2-2; possibly TRBD1 or TRBD2 for D (5 bases each). Germline CDR1 KGHDR, CDR2 SFDVKD. V shed 4 bases and J shed 2 bases, with 13 bases lying between them. CDR3 size: 16 residues. This CDR3 is CATSDFGTVNTGELFF. The CDR3 region has the DNA TGTGCCACCAGTGACTTCGGGACGGTAAACACCGGGGAGCTGTTTTTT.

This clone came up a few times. This sequence joins TRBV6-2 or TRBV6-3 and TRBJ2-7, with 8 bases aligning to TRBD2. The V gene's germline CDR1 is MNHEY and CDR2 SVGEGT. Trimming at V came to 5 bases and at J to 3 bases, leaving 3 bases not matched to a gene. The CDR3 covers 13 residues. The CDR3 reads CASSRAGVYEQYF. The DNA for the CDR3 is TGTGCCAGCAGTCGAGCGGGAGTCTACGAGCAGTACTTC.

The chain links TRBV3-1 (or the pseudogene TRBV3-2) to TRBJ1-1; D gene unclear. The germline V gene encodes CDR1 LGHDT and CDR2 YNNKEL (reference sequence). The CDR3 is 12 amino acids. Trimming pared 1 base from V and 8 bases from J, leaving 8 bases between. CDR3 coding DNA: TGTGCCAGCAGCCAAGCAGGTTCGGAAGCTTTCTTT. Translating gives CASSQAGSEAFF.

This rearrangement joins TRBV24-1 to TRBJ2-7; D call uncertain. V dropped 3 bases and J dropped 2 bases, with 7 bases sitting between them. The CDR3 loop spans 13 amino acids. Germline assignment: CDR1 KGHDR and CDR2 SFDVKD. CDR3 bases: TGTGCCACCAGTGATCCATTAACCTACGAGCAGTACTTC. Residues: CATSDPLTYEQYF.

V usage is TRBV6-2 or TRBV6-3 and J usage is TRBJ2-3; 11 positions match TRBD2. The CDR3 covers 16 residues. CDR1 and CDR2 from the germline V gene are MNHEY and SVGEGT. The J segment lost 5 bases and the V segment lost 2 bases, leaving 6 bases of the junction unmatched. The CDR3 is CASSYILAGVGDTQYF. The CDR3 DNA follows: TGTGCCAGCAGTTACATACTAGCGGGAGTTGGAGATACGCAGTATTTT.

The chain combines TRBV19 with TRBJ2-7; the match to TRBD2 covers 7 bases. The junction had 4 bases not matched to a gene; V was cut back by 4 bases and J by 4 bases. Looked up from germline, CDR1 is LNHDA and CDR2 is SQIVND (reference sequence). This CDR3 has 13 amino acids. The CDR3 DNA follows: TGTGCCAGTAGTACCAGCGGGGTATACGAGCAGTACTTC. It codes for CASSTSGVYEQYF. Variable domain in full (rest from reference TRBV19 and TRBJ2-7): DGGITQSPKYLFRKEGQNVTLSCEQNLNHDAMYWYRQDPGQGLRLIYYSQIVNDFQKGDIAEGYSVSREKKESFPLTVTSAQKNPTAFYLCASSTSGVYEQYFGPGTRLTVT.

J is TRBJ2-2 and V is TRBV9; 13 positions match TRBD2. The CDR3 is made up of 22 amino acids. After removal of 0 bases from V and 4 bases from J, the junction contained 18 bases not matched to a gene. Per germline, CDR1 SGDLS and CDR2 YYNGEE. As DNA, the CDR3 is TGTGCCAGCAGCGTAGGAGGGGAGGGCAGGACTAGCGGGAGAAGGGCCACCGGGGAGCTGTTTTTT. Its translation: CASSVGGEGRTSGRRATGELFF.

The rearrangement links TRBV28 to TRBJ1-3, with unresolved D. Germline lookup yields CDR1 MDHEN and CDR2 SYDVKM. The CDR3 totals 12 residues. Trimming took off 9 bases at V and 0 bases at J, with 6 bases between the two ends. CDR3 region: CASGYSGNTIYF. The CDR3 DNA sequence: TGTGCCAGTGGATACTCTGGAAACACCATATATTTT. The complete variable domain, with remaining parts taken from reference TRBV28 and TRBJ1-3, reads DVKVTQSSRYLVKRTGEKVFLECVQDMDHENMFWYRQDPGLGLRLIYFSYDVKMKEKGDIPEGYSVSREKKERFSLILESASTNQTSMYLCASGYSGNTIYFGEGSWLTVV.

In this sample, this clone turned up once. V is TRBV7-3 and J is TRBJ2-1; TRBD2 might be the D (6 bases). The CDR3 sequence is 15 residues long. Per germline, CDR1 SGHTA and CDR2 FQGTGA. Trimming removed 5 bases from V and 6 bases from J, with 17 bases in between. CDR3 nucleotide sequence: TGTGCCAGCAGCCGTTATGGGGGAGGCGGCAATGAGCAGTTCTTC. Its protein product is CASSRYGGGGNEQFF.

CDR3 sequence reads: CASSTEPQRPRDYEQYF. In DNA form, the CDR3 reads TGTGCCAGCAGCACAGAACCACAGCGCCCGAGGGACTACGAGCAGTACTTC. The chain combines TRBV11-3 with TRBJ2-7; perhaps TRBD2 as D (5 bases). Germline V gene data show CDR1 as SGHNT and CDR2 as YENEEA. V lost 5 bases, J lost 3 bases, and 23 bases lay in between. This CDR3 is built from 17 residues.

The genes are TRBV5-4 and TRBJ1-1; 8 nucleotides agree with TRBD1. The CDR3 runs 14 residues. Losses at the gene ends were 5 bases for V and 1 base for J; bases not matched to a gene: 4. Germline V CDR1 and CDR2: SGHNT, YYREEE (reference sequence). CDR3: CASRNRGANTEAFF. The CDR3 DNA follows: TGTGCCAGCAGAAACAGGGGGGCGAACACTGAAGCTTTCTTT.

The rearrangement uses TRBV5-6 and TRBJ2-3; D is perhaps TRBD2 (5 bases). V was clipped by 7 bases and J by 6 bases, with 15 bases between them. The CDR3 extends over 13 amino acids. The germline CDR1 and CDR2 sequences are SGHDT and YYEEEE. The CDR3 bases are TGTGCCAGCGTGAGGACTCTTGGGGATACGCAGTATTTT. Protein: CASVRTLGDTQYF.

The V and J genes are TRBV3-1 (or the pseudogene TRBV3-2) and TRBJ2-1; D gene uncertain. With 3 bases removed from V and 4 bases from J, the gap between germline ends came to 7 bases. The CDR3 has 13 amino acids. In germline, CDR1 is LGHDT, CDR2 YNNKEL (reference sequence). The CDR3 DNA follows: TGTGCCAGCAGCCATGGCCAATACAATGAGCAGTTCTTC. Translated: CASSHGQYNEQFF.

The V gene is TRBV19, the J gene TRBJ1-6, with 7 nucleotides matching TRBD1. V dropped 5 bases and J dropped 7; count of bases not matched to a gene: 5. This CDR3 has 14 residues. From germline, CDR1 is LNHDA and CDR2 SQIVND (reference sequence). The CDR3 nucleotides read TGTGCCAGTAGTCATCAGGGGGTAAATTCACCCCTCCACTTT. Its protein product is CASSHQGVNSPLHF. The full variable domain, its missing parts supplied by reference TRBV19 and TRBJ1-6, is DGGITQSPKYLFRKEGQNVTLSCEQNLNHDAMYWYRQDPGQGLRLIYYSQIVNDFQKGDIAEGYSVSREKKESFPLTVTSAQKNPTAFYLCASSHQGVNSPLHFGNGTRLTVT.

The genes are TRBV27 and TRBJ1-5; D possibly corresponds to TRBD1 (5 bases). The germline V and J ends were trimmed by 2 bases and 4 bases, with 6 bases remaining between them. The germline CDR1 and CDR2 sequences are MNHEY and SMNVEV (reference sequence). The CDR3 has 13 residues. The CDR3 nucleotides are TGTGCCAGCAGTTTAAAGGGGAATCAGCCCCAGCATTTT. Protein: CASSLKGNQPQHF.

The CDR3 spells CASSKRANTEAFF. For the CDR3, the DNA is TGTGCCAGTAGTAAGCGCGCGAACACTGAAGCTTTCTTT. The chain is built from TRBV19 and TRBJ1-1; D unresolved. The CDR3 spans 13 residues. Germline loops: CDR1 LNHDA, CDR2 SQIVND (reference sequence). Trimming cost V 4 bases and J 1 base, with 7 bases left between them.

This sequence joins TRBV15 and TRBJ1-4; D is uncertain. V lost 0 bases and J 4 bases, leaving 9 bases between the germline ends. The length of the CDR3 is 15 residues. CDR1 and CDR2 from the germline V gene are LNHNV and YYDKDF (reference sequence). The CDR3 DNA sequence: TGTGCCACCAGCAGAGATCCAGGCTTTAATGAAAAACTGTTTTTT. As protein: CATSRDPGFNEKLFF.

CDR3 DNA sequence: TGTGCCAGCAGCTTAGCCGGGACTAGCGCTTACAATGAGCAGTTCTTC. Protein sequence: CASSLAGTSAYNEQFF. The gene calls are TRBV7-6 and TRBJ2-1; 10 nucleotides agree with TRBD2. The CDR3 extends over 16 amino acids. The V segment lost 0 bases and the J segment 4 bases; nucleotides outside the gene matches: 3. Per the germline V gene, CDR1 is SGHVS and CDR2 is FNYEAQ.

This clone was detected only once. This chain connects TRBV5-5 to TRBJ1-1, with D hard to call. This CDR3 has 15 residues. V was cut by 1 base and J by 3 bases, with 13 bases left in between. The germline V gene encodes CDR1 SGHKS and CDR2 YYEKEE (reference sequence). The CDR3 DNA follows: TGTGCCAGCAGCTTGATTTTGGGATTGGACACTGAAGCTTTCTTT. Its protein is CASSLILGLDTEAFF.

The chain couples TRBV4-3 to TRBJ2-2, with 10 bases identical to TRBD2. Trimming at V came to 4 bases and at J to 2 bases, leaving 7 bases not matched to a gene. Germline V gene data show CDR1 as LGHNA and CDR2 as YSLEER. The CDR3 spans 17 residues. CDR3 in amino acids: CASSLSPSGGNTGELFF. The CDR3 DNA sequence: TGCGCCAGCAGCCTAAGCCCTAGCGGGGGAAACACCGGGGAGCTGTTTTTT.

Here the CDR3 DNA reads TGCGCCAGCAGCTTCGGTGACTTGTCTGGAAACACCATATATTTT. Protein product: CASSFGDLSGNTIYF. V gene TRBV5-1 combines with J gene TRBJ1-3; no reliable D call. This CDR3 spans 15 amino acids. V dropped 2 bases and J dropped 1 base, with 10 bases sitting between them. In germline, CDR1 is SGHRS, CDR2 YFSETQ.